Following are 18 T cell receptor beta chains from one sample sequenced in a study of T cell responses to AZD1222 COVID-19 vaccine. This table comes from immunoSEQ multiplex PCR, and its TCRdb copy is limited to in-frame clones, with some not included. The repertoire holds around 140,000 clones, with 65% to 90% as singletons. Sequenced material: peripheral blood, taken on day 0 of AZD1222 vaccination. The source of these receptors is an adult in good health.

J is TRBJ1-2 and V is TRBV19; the D gene is possibly TRBD1 (5 bases). Trimming took 6 bases from V and 0 from J, leaving 20 bases between them. The V gene's germline CDR1 is LNHDA and CDR2 SQIVND (reference sequence). The CDR3 runs to 17 residues. The CDR3 spells CASRVWGTAEANYGYTF. CDR3 nucleotides: TGTGCCAGTAGAGTATGGGGGACCGCTGAAGCTAACTATGGCTACACCTTC. The entire variable domain, with the rest obtained from reference TRBV19 and TRBJ1-2, is as follows: DGGITQSPKYLFRKEGQNVTLSCEQNLNHDAMYWYRQDPGQGLRLIYYSQIVNDFQKGDIAEGYSVSREKKESFPLTVTSAQKNPTAFYLCASRVWGTAEANYGYTFGSGTRLTVV.

This chain links TRBV7-6 with TRBJ2-7; 7 positions match TRBD1. In germline, CDR1 is SGHVS, CDR2 FNYEAQ. The trim removed 5 bases at V and 0 bases at J, leaving 7 bases unmatched. The CDR3 runs 15 residues. CDR3: CASSRGTVSSYEQYF. The CDR3 DNA follows: TGTGCCAGCAGCAGAGGGACAGTCAGCTCCTACGAGCAGTACTTC.

This chain uses TRBV4-3 with TRBJ2-3; TRBD2 matches 10 bases. Germline V lookup: CDR1 LGHNA, CDR2 YSLEER. The junction had 3 bases not matched to a gene; V was cut back by 0 bases and J by 3 bases. CDR3 length equals 16 residues. The CDR3: CASSQDQAGGTDTQYF. The CDR3 DNA reads as TGCGCCAGCAGCCAAGATCAAGCGGGGGGGACAGATACGCAGTATTTT.

Concerning this clone: Other DNA sequences in this specimen translate into the identical CDR3. The chain carries TRBV18 and TRBJ2-7; 7 bases line up with TRBD2. Germline V gene data show CDR1 as KGHSH and CDR2 as LQKENI. The V and J ends lost 2 bases and 3 bases, in that order; junction bases with no gene match: 4. The CDR3 covers 14 residues. CDR3 sequence (DNA): TGTGCCAGCTCACCAGAGACTAGCAGCTACGAGCAGTACTTC. Its translation is CASSPETSSYEQYF.

V usage is TRBV19 and J usage is TRBJ1-1, with D perhaps TRBD1 (6 bases). Germline values: CDR1 LNHDA, CDR2 SQIVND (reference sequence). The length of the CDR3 is 13 residues. V shed 6 bases and J shed 4 bases, with 12 bases lying between them. CDR3 coding DNA: TGTGCCAGTAGAGCCGACAGGTTCACTGAAGCTTTCTTT. Its protein is CASRADRFTEAFF.

The V and J genes are TRBV2 and TRBJ2-7, with D possibly matching TRBD2 (6 bases). Germline loops: CDR1 SNHLY, CDR2 FYNNEI. The CDR3 spans 12 residues. Trimming cost V 6 bases and J 0 bases, with 6 bases left between them. The CDR3 DNA follows: TGTGCCAGCAGGGAGGGCTCCTACGAGCAGTACTTC. Protein: CASREGSYEQYF.

The V and J genes are TRBV24-1 and TRBJ2-5; maybe TRBD2 (6 bases). Germline CDR1 is KGHDR and CDR2 is SFDVKD. With 3 bases removed from V and 5 bases from J, the gap between germline ends came to 18 bases. This CDR3 contains 16 residues. The CDR3 reads CATSDRGLGVRETQYF. The CDR3 DNA reads TGTGCCACCAGTGATCGGGGACTTGGTGTTCGGGAGACCCAGTACTTC.

The chain uses TRBV6-5 and TRBJ1-2; D unclear. Trimming left V 6 bases short and J 6 bases short, with 14 bases between. This CDR3 region has 13 residues. The V gene's germline CDR1 is MNHEY and CDR2 SVGAGI. Written as DNA, the CDR3 is TGTGCCAGCAGCCGAGACACGGTCAATGGCTACACCTTC. Its translation is CASSRDTVNGYTF.

Only a few counts were recorded for this clone. The chain is built from TRBV27 and TRBJ2-5, with TRBD2 matching 8 bases. There are 19 residues in the CDR3. Trimming at V came to 2 bases and at J to 3 bases, leaving 17 bases not matched to a gene. The germline gives CDR1 MNHEY, CDR2 SMNVEV (reference sequence). CDR3 nucleotide sequence: TGTGCCAGCAGTTTAGGTGTCGGGCGGACTAGCTCGGGCGAAGAGACCCAGTACTTC. This encodes CASSLGVGRTSSGEETQYF.

The gene calls are TRBV29-1 and TRBJ1-2; D is unresolved. Looked up from germline, CDR1 is SQVTM and CDR2 is ANQGSEA. Trimming cost V 7 bases and J 3 bases, with 9 bases left between them. CDR3 length equals 11 residues. The CDR3 coding sequence is TGCAGCGCGGGAACCGACTATGGCTACACCTTC. This codes for CSAGTDYGYTF.

This clone was recorded once. The chain couples TRBV28 to TRBJ1-2, with D possibly TRBD1 on 6 matching bases. The CDR3 consists of 13 residues. The V end lost 4 bases, the J end lost 8 bases, and 14 bases lay between the germline ends. Germline-derived CDR1 and CDR2 are MDHEN and SYDVKM. CDR3 sequence reads: CASSSYRVLGYTF. CDR3 DNA: TGTGCCAGCAGTTCGTACAGGGTCCTAGGCTACACCTTC.

The rearrangement links TRBV4-3 to TRBJ1-2; D is perhaps TRBD1 (5 bases). Germline-derived CDR1 and CDR2 are LGHNA and YSLEER. Trimming shortened V by 4 bases and J by 2 bases, and 17 bases separated the two germline ends. This CDR3 is built from 16 residues. The CDR3 DNA sequence: TGCGCCAGCAGCCTCTCCCCGAGGGCAGGGAACTATGGCTACACCTTC. Translated, it gives CASSLSPRAGNYGYTF.

V gene TRBV7-2 combines with J gene TRBJ1-2; 9 bases are shared with TRBD1. The V gene end was trimmed by 1 base and the J gene end by 9 bases; junction bases not matched to a gene: 6. This CDR3 region has 14 residues. CDR1 and CDR2 from the germline V gene are SGHTA and FQGNSA. The CDR3 bases are TGTGCCAGCAGCTTAGGGACAGGGGAAAGCAGCTACACCTTC. Its protein is CASSLGTGESSYTF.

The genes are TRBV6-5 and TRBJ1-1; perhaps TRBD1 as D (6 bases). The CDR3 is 14 residues long. From germline, CDR1 is MNHEY and CDR2 SVGAGI. V was pared by 2 bases and J by 0 bases, with 7 bases between. The CDR3 nucleotides are TGTGCCAGCAGTTACGAGGGGGTGAACACTGAAGCTTTCTTT. Protein sequence: CASSYEGVNTEAFF.

The CDR3 sequence: CASSAARPSPLHF. As DNA, the CDR3 is TGTGCCAGCAGCGCCGCCCGCCCTTCACCCCTCCACTTT. V and J are TRBV7-9 and TRBJ1-6; D remains unclear. Germline loops: CDR1 SEHNR, CDR2 FQNEAQ (reference sequence). Trimming took off 5 bases at V and 9 bases at J, with 11 bases between the two ends. The length of the CDR3 is 13 residues. The full variable domain, completed using reference TRBV7-9 and TRBJ1-6, is DTGVSQNPRHKITKRGQNVTFRCDPISEHNRLYWYRQTLGQGPEFLTYFQNEAQLEKSRLLSDRFSAERPKGSFSTLEIQRTEQGDSAMYLCASSAARPSPLHFGNGTRLTVT.

The chain employs TRBV6-2 or TRBV6-3 and TRBJ2-4; TRBD1 is a possible D gene (6 bases). V lost 5 bases to trimming and J lost 6 bases, with 23 bases between them. The CDR3 length is 17 residues. Germline CDR1 is MNHEY and CDR2 is SVGEGT. Written as DNA, the CDR3 is TGTGCCAGCAGTCGCTACCGGGACAATTACCCCACAAACATTCAGTACTTC. Residues: CASSRYRDNYPTNIQYF.

V and J are TRBV9 and TRBJ2-1; TRBD2 matches at 9 bases. V was clipped by 2 bases and J by 6 bases; unmatched bases: 6. This CDR3 contains 15 residues. From germline, CDR1 is SGDLS and CDR2 YYNGEE. Here the CDR3 reads CASSVVAGDFNEQFF. As DNA, the CDR3 is TGTGCCAGCAGCGTTGTAGCGGGGGATTTCAATGAGCAGTTCTTC.

The V and J genes are TRBV12-2 and TRBJ1-5; no check of the table's D call, TRBD1, against the DNA was made. TRBV12-2 is a pseudogene locus. The CDR3 has 16 amino acids. CDR3 sequence (DNA): TGTGCAAGTCGCTTGGTTTCGGGACAGGGCAATCAGCCCCAGCATTTT. This encodes CASRLVSGQGNQPQHF.